A single sample is the source of the 12 T cell receptor beta chains below, sequenced in a study of control samples from healthy donors and cancer patients. Clones were sequenced by immunoSEQ multiplex PCR, and TCRdb holds only the in-frame ones, with some missing. The sample has tens of thousands of clones, roughly 89% seen once. The sequenced sample was PBMCs. These receptors came from a woman between 50 and 59 years old with colorectal cancer.

V usage is TRBV6-6 and J usage is TRBJ2-5, with D unclear. The V gene's germline CDR1 is MNHNY and CDR2 SVGAGI (reference sequence). CDR3 size: 12 residues. Between the trimmed V and J ends, which lost 2 bases and 5 bases, there was a span of 6 bases. CDR3 DNA: TGTGCCAGCAGTTACCTTTTTGAGACCCAGTACTTC. Protein product: CASSYLFETQYF.

This rearrangement joins TRBV6-5 to TRBJ2-1; no clear D. The CDR3 consists of 12 residues. The V end lost 0 bases, the J end lost 9 bases, and 6 bases lay between the germline ends. The germline V gene has CDR1 MNHEY and CDR2 SVGAGI. The CDR3 protein is CASSYSKGEQFF. In DNA form, the CDR3 reads TGTGCCAGCAGTTACTCGAAGGGTGAGCAGTTCTTC.

V is TRBV24-1 and J is TRBJ1-2; maybe TRBD1 (6 bases). With 6 bases removed from V and 4 bases from J, the gap between germline ends came to 14 bases. The CDR3 covers 14 residues. Germline CDR1 reads KGHDR; CDR2 reads SFDVKD. The CDR3 region is CATSSETGGYGYTF. As DNA, the CDR3 is TGTGCCACCAGTTCCGAGACAGGCGGCTATGGCTACACCTTC.

This chain connects TRBV7-9 to TRBJ2-2; D gene ambiguous. This CDR3 is 13 amino acids long. V was clipped by 7 bases and J by 6 bases, with 12 bases between them. Germline CDR1 and CDR2: SEHNR and FQNEAQ (reference sequence). CDR3 sequence: CASTPGVAGELFF. In DNA, the CDR3 is TGTGCCAGCACCCCCGGTGTAGCCGGGGAGCTGTTTTTT.

The gene calls are TRBV6-5 and TRBJ1-1; unclear D gene. The germline V and J ends were trimmed by 5 bases and 6 bases, with 10 bases remaining between them. The CDR3 runs 12 residues. Germline assignment: CDR1 MNHEY and CDR2 SVGAGI. The CDR3 sequence is CASSPVGAEAFF. CDR3 bases: TGTGCCAGCAGTCCGGTCGGGGCTGAAGCTTTCTTT.

The rearrangement links TRBV4-1 to TRBJ1-2; D unresolved. The CDR3 totals 15 residues. Germline V CDR1 and CDR2: MGHRA, YSYEKL. The V end was cut by 1 base, the J end by 4 bases, with 13 bases between. The DNA of the CDR3 is TGCGCCAGCAGCCAAGGGGAACAAGCCCCCTATGGCTACACCTTC. This codes for CASSQGEQAPYGYTF.

For this clone: At one end, the junction sequence differs from germline, possibly due to a read error. This chain uses TRBV12-3 or TRBV12-4 with TRBJ1-4; D not resolved. The CDR3 extends over 12 amino acids. The CDR3 bases are TGTGCCAGCTGTTTTCGGGGAGCCCCACTGTTTTTT. Its protein is CASCFRGAPLFF.

The V and J genes are TRBV3-1 (or the pseudogene TRBV3-2) and TRBJ1-3; D is unclear. CDR3 length: 15 residues. Trimming left V 2 bases short and J 1 base short, with 9 bases between. Germline CDR1 and CDR2: LGHDT and YNNKEL (reference sequence). In DNA form, the CDR3 reads TGTGCCAGCAGCCAACGGACGGATTCTGGAAACACCATATATTTT. Its translation: CASSQRTDSGNTIYF.

This sequence joins TRBV11-1 and TRBJ2-1; D call uncertain. Trimming shortened V by 1 base and J by 7 bases, and 5 bases separated the two germline ends. The CDR3 is 12 amino acids. CDR1 and CDR2 (germline): SGHAT, FQDESV (reference sequence). CDR3 DNA: TGTGCCAGCAGCTTAGGGTCGAATGAGCAGTTCTTC. Protein: CASSLGSNEQFF.

The chain links TRBV6-5 to TRBJ2-7, with TRBD1 as a possible D gene (5 bases). The germline gives CDR1 MNHEY, CDR2 SVGAGI. This CDR3 region has 12 residues. Trimming removed 8 bases at V and 0 bases at J, with 8 bases between. In nucleotides, the CDR3 is TGTGCCAGCTCAGGGATCTCCTACGAGCAGTACGTC. Its translation: CASSGISYEQYV.

V and J are TRBV9 and TRBJ2-5; D not resolved. Trimming removed 3 bases at V and 5 bases at J, with 11 bases between. The CDR3 totals 13 residues. Germline V gene sequence: CDR1 SGDLS, CDR2 YYNGEE. CDR3 nucleotide sequence: TGTGCCAGCAGCGATACAACCTGGGAGACCCAGTACTTC. Its translation is CASSDTTWETQYF.

This chain links TRBV12-2 with TRBJ1-5; the DNA was not compared with TRBD1, the D call given in the table. TRBV12-2 represents a pseudogene. The CDR3 length is 17 residues. The CDR3 DNA reads TGTGCAAGTCGCACGAGGGGGTTTGGGGATAGCAATCAGCCCCAGCATTTT. It codes for CASRTRGFGDSNQPQHF.